These 22 T cell receptor beta chains share one sample of origin, sequenced in a study of shared clonotypes between healthy human individuals. Method: immunoSEQ multiplex PCR; TCRdb's copy keeps in-frame clones and lacks some. Here the sample spans over 2,000,000 clones, 93% being singletons. Naive CD8 cells were CD45RO-negative, positively selected for CCR7, excluding terminally differentiated effector memory CD45RA+ cells. Sequencing was carried out using naive CD8+ T cells from PBMCs. These receptors all come from a man younger than 35 in good health. Some clones in this sample may be carry-over from other donors' samples.

V is TRBV27 and J is TRBJ1-2; TRBD1 matches at 7 bases. Trimming at V came to 5 bases and at J to 7 bases, leaving 4 bases not matched to a gene. This CDR3 comprises 12 residues. The germline V gene has CDR1 MNHEY and CDR2 SMNVEV (reference sequence). The CDR3 here is CASSARQGGYTF. Written as DNA, the CDR3 is TGTGCCAGCAGTGCACGACAGGGTGGCTACACCTTC.

The chain joins TRBV9 to TRBJ2-1; no reliable D call. The CDR3 totals 13 residues. Germline lookup yields CDR1 SGDLS and CDR2 YYNGEE. Trimming pared 0 bases from V and 7 bases from J, leaving 8 bases between. This CDR3 is CASSVDPQNEQFF. CDR3 sequence (DNA): TGTGCCAGCAGCGTAGATCCCCAGAATGAGCAGTTCTTC.

CDR3 nucleotide sequence: TGTGCCAGCAAACAACAGGTCAGCTCCTACGAGCAGTACTTC. Its protein is CASKQQVSSYEQYF. The chain employs TRBV6-5 and TRBJ2-7, with D maybe TRBD1 (5 bases). Per the germline V gene, CDR1 is MNHEY and CDR2 is SVGAGI. CDR3 length: 14 residues. Trimming removed 7 bases from V and 0 bases from J, with 13 bases in between.

This chain joins TRBV19 and TRBJ1-2; 7 nucleotides line up with TRBD1. Germline-derived CDR1 and CDR2 are LNHDA and SQIVND (reference sequence). V dropped 6 bases and J dropped 8; count of bases not matched to a gene: 12. The CDR3 loop spans 14 amino acids. The DNA for the CDR3 is TGTGCCAGTAGCTCGACAGGGTTGAATACAGGCTACACCTTC. As protein: CASSSTGLNTGYTF.

The CDR3 coding sequence is TGCAGCGTCGCCGACAGACCTTACGAGCAGTACTTC. This translates into CSVADRPYEQYF. V usage is TRBV29-1 and J usage is TRBJ2-5; TRBD1 might be the D (5 bases). Near its end, the DNA agrees better with TRBJ2-7, so the J call may be wrong. The CDR3 sequence is 12 residues long. The V gene's germline CDR1 is SQVTM and CDR2 ANQGSEA.

The chain employs TRBV10-3 and TRBJ2-1, with unresolved D. Trimming cost V 0 bases and J 0 bases, with 6 bases left between them. The CDR3 runs 15 residues. CDR1 and CDR2 from the germline V gene are ENHRY and SYGVKD. CDR3 amino acids: CAISESRSSYNEQFF. CDR3 bases: TGTGCCATCAGTGAGTCCAGGAGCTCCTACAATGAGCAGTTCTTC.

This clone was observed a single time. The chain links TRBV27 to TRBJ1-2; 8 positions agree with TRBD1. The CDR3 contains 18 residues. Per germline, CDR1 MNHEY and CDR2 SMNVEV (reference sequence). Germline trimming cut 1 base from V and 3 bases from J; bases unmatched to any gene: 13. CDR3 sequence: CASSLLGPQGAGDYGYTF. The CDR3 region has the DNA TGTGCCAGCAGTTTATTAGGCCCCCAGGGGGCGGGGGACTATGGCTACACCTTC.

The V and J genes are TRBV10-1 and TRBJ2-1, with D perhaps TRBD2 (5 bases). V lost 2 bases to trimming and J lost 2 bases, with 7 bases between them. The CDR3 is made up of 14 amino acids. Per germline, CDR1 WNHNN and CDR2 SYGVQD (reference sequence). The CDR3 DNA is TGCGCCAGCAGTGAGCCCGGGGCCTACAATGAGCAGTTCTTC. Encoded protein: CASSEPGAYNEQFF.

J is TRBJ1-2 and V is TRBV27; possibly TRBD1 for D (5 bases). This CDR3 is 16 amino acids long. Trimming removed 0 bases at V and 1 base at J, with 12 bases between. CDR1 is MNHEY and CDR2 is SMNVEV in the germline V gene (reference sequence). Written as DNA, the CDR3 is TGTGCCAGCAGTTTATCCCCAGGAGGGGTTAACTATGGCTACACCTTC. This translates into CASSLSPGGVNYGYTF.

On this clone: This CDR3 is also generated by other DNA sequences in the sample. The rearrangement uses TRBV7-9 and TRBJ2-7, with 10 nucleotides matching TRBD1. Looked up from germline, CDR1 is SEHNR and CDR2 is FQNEAQ (reference sequence). J was trimmed by 7 bases and V by 5 bases; bases with no gene match: 8. This CDR3 has 14 amino acids. The CDR3 sequence is CASSPRDRGYEQYF. The CDR3 DNA reads TGTGCCAGCAGCCCCCGGGACAGGGGTTATGAGCAGTACTTC.

This clone was recorded only once. Other nucleotide sequences from this sample produce the same CDR3. The V and J genes are TRBV30 and TRBJ2-6; D not resolved. This CDR3 has 14 residues. Trimming shortened V by 2 bases and J by 2 bases, and 7 bases separated the two germline ends. CDR1 and CDR2 from the germline V gene are GTSNPN and SVGIG (reference sequence). The chain's CDR3 is CAWSRGAGANVLTF. CDR3 in DNA: TGTGCCTGGAGTAGAGGCGCTGGGGCCAACGTCCTGACTTTC.

The rearrangement joins TRBV20-1 to TRBJ2-5; TRBD2 agrees at 7 bases. Germline loops: CDR1 DFQATT, CDR2 SNEGSKA (reference sequence). The CDR3 length is 11 residues. CDR3 DNA: TGCAAGGCGGGAGAAGAAGAGACCCAGTACTTC. Residues: CKAGEEETQYF.

This rearrangement joins TRBV28 to TRBJ1-5; D gene unclear. Germline loops: CDR1 MDHEN, CDR2 SYDVKM. This CDR3 is 14 amino acids long. V lost 1 base and J 8 bases, leaving 12 bases between the germline ends. This CDR3 is CASSLYGVKEPQHF. CDR3 DNA sequence: TGTGCCAGCAGTTTATACGGGGTTAAGGAGCCCCAGCATTTT.

The V and J genes are TRBV5-6 and TRBJ2-2, with D unresolved. The V gene's germline CDR1 is SGHDT and CDR2 YYEEEE. CDR3 length equals 14 residues. Trimming stripped 4 bases from V and 3 bases from J, with 10 bases between. The CDR3 region is CASSPLSDTGELFF. CDR3 nucleotide sequence: TGTGCCAGCAGCCCACTCTCTGACACCGGGGAGCTGTTTTTT.

The chain links TRBV7-6 to TRBJ2-7; 10 positions agree with TRBD2. Germline-derived CDR1 and CDR2 are SGHVS and FNYEAQ. V was clipped by 4 bases and J by 5 bases; unmatched bases: 2. CDR3 length equals 13 residues. The chain's CDR3 is CASSSSGRDEQYF. CDR3 nucleotide sequence: TGTGCCAGCAGCTCAAGCGGGAGGGACGAGCAGTACTTC.

The chain employs TRBV5-5 and TRBJ2-7; TRBD2 aligns across 10 bases. CDR1 and CDR2 (germline): SGHKS, YYEKEE (reference sequence). The trim removed 0 bases at V and 1 base at J, leaving 7 bases unmatched. This CDR3 spans 17 amino acids. CDR3 loop: CASSLADVAGGSYEQYF. For the CDR3, the DNA is TGTGCCAGCAGCTTGGCCGACGTAGCGGGGGGTTCCTACGAGCAGTACTTC.

The chain links TRBV30 to TRBJ1-1; 7 bases fit TRBD1. The CDR3 loop spans 12 amino acids. V gave up 5 bases and J gave up 7 bases; unmatched junction bases: 7. Looked up from germline, CDR1 is GTSNPN and CDR2 is SVGIG (reference sequence). CDR3 sequence reads: CAWEEDRLEAFF. The CDR3 DNA sequence: TGTGCCTGGGAAGAGGACAGGCTTGAAGCTTTCTTT.

Of note for this clone: The sample has other DNA sequences that encode this CDR3 too. The gene calls are TRBV2 and TRBJ2-7; 9 bases align to TRBD2. There are 14 residues in the CDR3. Germline lookup yields CDR1 SNHLY and CDR2 FYNNEI. The V segment lost 4 bases and the J segment 3 bases; nucleotides outside the gene matches: 4. CDR3 sequence: CASSGLAVRYEQYF. CDR3 coding DNA: TGTGCCAGCAGTGGACTAGCGGTACGCTACGAGCAGTACTTC.

CDR3 residues: CASSLRRDTEAFF. CDR3 nucleotides: TGTGCCAGCAGTTTACGGAGGGACACTGAAGCTTTCTTT. The V gene is TRBV27, the J gene TRBJ1-1; unclear D gene. Germline assignment: CDR1 MNHEY and CDR2 SMNVEV (reference sequence). Trimming removed 2 bases from V and 3 bases from J, with 7 bases in between. The CDR3 runs to 13 residues.

To note about this clone: Other DNA sequences from this sample encode an identical CDR3 as well. CDR3 sequence reads: CASSLGDRADTGELFF. The CDR3 DNA sequence: TGCGCCAGCAGCTTGGGGGACAGGGCGGACACCGGGGAGCTGTTTTTT. J is TRBJ2-2 and V is TRBV5-1; 9 bases align to TRBD1. The length of the CDR3 is 16 residues. Germline V lookup: CDR1 SGHRS, CDR2 YFSETQ. Unmatched junction bases numbered 3, after V lost 0 bases and J lost 3 bases.

This chain joins TRBV4-3 and TRBJ2-5; 12 bases line up with TRBD2. V lost 0 bases and J lost 5; bases outside the gene matches: 10. Germline-derived CDR1 and CDR2 are LGHNA and YSLEER. There are 18 residues in the CDR3. The CDR3 reads CASSQDVASGRALETQYF. DNA of the CDR3: TGCGCCAGCAGCCAAGATGTGGCTAGCGGGAGGGCCCTCGAGACCCAGTACTTC.

The chain uses TRBV6-1 and TRBJ1-2; D is possibly TRBD1 (6 bases). Per the germline V gene, CDR1 is MNHNS and CDR2 is SASEGT. Trimming pared 2 bases from V and 4 bases from J, leaving 14 bases between. The CDR3 consists of 15 residues. CDR3 DNA sequence: TGTGCCAGCAGTGAATGGGGGCCAGACTCCTATGGCTACACCTTC. Its protein product is CASSEWGPDSYGYTF.